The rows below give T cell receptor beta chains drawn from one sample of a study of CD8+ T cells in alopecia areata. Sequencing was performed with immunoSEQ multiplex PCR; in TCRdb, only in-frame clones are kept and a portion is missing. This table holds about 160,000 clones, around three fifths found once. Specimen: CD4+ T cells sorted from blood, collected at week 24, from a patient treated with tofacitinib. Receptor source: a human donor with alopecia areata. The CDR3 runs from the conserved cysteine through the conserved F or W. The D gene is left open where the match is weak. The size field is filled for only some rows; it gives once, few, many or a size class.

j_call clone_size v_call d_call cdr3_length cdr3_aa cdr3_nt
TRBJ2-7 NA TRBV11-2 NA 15 CASSLDRGATYEQYF TGTGCCAGCAGCTTAGATAGAGGGGCCACCTACGAGCAGTACTTC
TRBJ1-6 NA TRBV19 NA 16 CASLPRGDSYNSPLHF TGTGCCAGTTTGCCTAGGGGCGACTCCTATAATTCACCCCTCCACTTT
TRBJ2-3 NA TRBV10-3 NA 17 CAIGEPRGLTHADTQYF TGTGCCATCGGGGAACCCAGGGGACTTACGCACGCAGATACGCAGTATTTT
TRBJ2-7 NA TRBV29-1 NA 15 CSVGGRDQGFHEQYF TGCAGCGTTGGTGGCCGGGACCAGGGGTTCCACGAGCAGTACTTC
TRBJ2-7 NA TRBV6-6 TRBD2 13 CASSLLAGYEQYF TGTGCCAGCAGTCTCTTAGCGGGTTACGAGCAGTACTTC
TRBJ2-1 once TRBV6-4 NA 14 CASSQQPGYNEQFF TGTGCCAGCAGCCAGCAGCCAGGATACAATGAGCAGTTCTTC
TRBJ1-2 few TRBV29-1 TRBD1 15 CSVDKGSGTGDGYTF TGCAGCGTTGACAAGGGATCCGGGACAGGGGATGGCTACACCTTC
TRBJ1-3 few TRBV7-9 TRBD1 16 CASSLATGASGNTIYF TGTGCCAGCAGCTTAGCGACAGGGGCATCTGGAAACACCATATATTTT
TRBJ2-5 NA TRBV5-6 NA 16 CASRPSQGLIQETQYF TGTGCCAGCAGACCCAGTCAGGGGTTGATCCAAGAGACCCAGTACTTC
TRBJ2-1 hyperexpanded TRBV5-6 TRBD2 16 CASSPIGGGIDNEQFF TGTGCCAGCAGCCCAATAGGCGGGGGGATTGACAATGAGCAGTTCTTC
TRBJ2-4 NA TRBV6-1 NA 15 CASSEVPGAKNTQYF TGTGCCAGCAGTGAGGTACCCGGGGCCAAAAACACTCAGTACTTC
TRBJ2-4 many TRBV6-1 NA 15 CASSRPEVAKNIQYF TGTGCCAGCAGCCGGCCGGAAGTAGCCAAAAACATTCAGTACTTC
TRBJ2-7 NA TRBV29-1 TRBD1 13 CSVRQGASYEQYF TGCAGCGTACGACAGGGGGCTTCCTACGAGCAGTACTTC
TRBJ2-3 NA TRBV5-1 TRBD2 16 CASSLGLAGGTDTQYF TGCGCCAGCAGCTTGGGACTAGCGGGGGGCACAGATACGCAGTATTTT
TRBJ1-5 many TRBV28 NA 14 CASSPGEGRQPQHF TGTGCCAGCAGTCCAGGAGAGGGTCGTCAGCCCCAGCATTTT
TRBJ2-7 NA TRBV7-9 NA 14 CASSPRQTGYEQYF TGTGCCAGCAGCCCTCGCCAGACCGGCTACGAGCAGTACTTC
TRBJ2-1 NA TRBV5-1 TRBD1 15 CASSARTGSVNEQFF TGCGCCAGCAGCGCTCGGACAGGAAGTGTAAATGAGCAGTTCTTC
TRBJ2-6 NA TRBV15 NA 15 CATSQGRPGANVLTF TGTGCCACCAGCCAGGGGCGGCCTGGGGCCAACGTCCTGACTTTC
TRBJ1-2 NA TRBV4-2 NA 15 CASSQDGDPRMGYTF TGTGCCAGCAGCCAAGACGGGGACCCAAGAATGGGCTACACCTTC
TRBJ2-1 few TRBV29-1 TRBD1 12 CSLGQGHNEQFF TGCAGCCTAGGACAGGGCCACAATGAGCAGTTCTTC
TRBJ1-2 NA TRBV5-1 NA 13 CASSQTGLYGYTF TGCGCCAGCAGCCAAACAGGGCTCTATGGCTACACCTTC
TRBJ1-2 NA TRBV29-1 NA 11 CSAVENYGYTF TGCAGCGCCGTCGAGAACTATGGCTACACCTTC
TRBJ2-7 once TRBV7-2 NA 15 CASSLGEAGRRGEYF TGTGCCAGCAGCTTAGGAGAGGCGGGCAGGCGAGGGGAGTACTTC
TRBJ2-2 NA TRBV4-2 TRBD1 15 CASSQRDRGSGELFF TGTGCCAGCAGCCAACGGGACAGGGGTTCCGGGGAGCTGTTTTTT
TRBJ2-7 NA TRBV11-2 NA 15 CASSLDHGIAYEQYF TGTGCCAGCAGCTTAGACCACGGAATAGCCTACGAGCAGTACTTC
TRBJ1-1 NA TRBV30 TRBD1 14 CAWRTGYLNTEAFF TGTGCCTGGAGGACAGGGTATTTGAACACTGAAGCTTTCTTT
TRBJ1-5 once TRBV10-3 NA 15 CAISGGPLTNQPQHF TGTGCCATCAGTGGAGGCCCTCTGACCAATCAGCCCCAGCATTTT
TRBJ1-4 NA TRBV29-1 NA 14 CSVAPGATNEKLFF TGCAGCGTTGCCCCAGGGGCAACTAATGAAAAACTGTTTTTT
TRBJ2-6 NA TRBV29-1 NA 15 CSVGSPASGANVLTF TGCAGCGTTGGGTCTCCTGCCTCTGGGGCCAACGTCCTGACTTTC
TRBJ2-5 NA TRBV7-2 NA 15 CASSPVGGGPSTQYF TGTGCCAGCAGCCCTGTGGGGGGTGGCCCGTCGACCCAGTACTTC
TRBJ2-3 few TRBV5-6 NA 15 CASSFDRRLTDTQYF TGTGCCAGCAGCTTCGACAGGAGACTCACAGATACGCAGTATTTT
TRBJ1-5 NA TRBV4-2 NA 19 CASSQDVRSGAASNQPQHF TGTGCCAGCAGCCAAGATGTGAGGAGCGGCGCGGCAAGCAATCAGCCCCAGCATTTT
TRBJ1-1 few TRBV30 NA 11 CAWNGFTEAFF TGTGCCTGGAACGGTTTCACTGAAGCTTTCTTT
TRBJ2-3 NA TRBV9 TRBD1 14 CASSSGQVKDTQYF TGTGCCAGCAGCTCAGGACAGGTAAAAGATACGCAGTATTTT
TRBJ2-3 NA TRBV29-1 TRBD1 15 CSARQGANPTDTQYF TGCAGCGCGCGACAGGGGGCTAATCCCACAGATACGCAGTATTTT
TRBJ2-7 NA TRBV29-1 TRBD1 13 CSVPGTGSDEQYF TGCAGCGTTCCCGGGACAGGGAGCGACGAGCAGTACTTC
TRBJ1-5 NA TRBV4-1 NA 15 CASSQVGGSNQPQHF TGCGCCAGCAGCCAAGTGGGAGGTAGCAATCAGCCCCAGCATTTT
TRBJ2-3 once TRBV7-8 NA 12 CASSGSTDTQYF TGTGCCAGCAGCGGAAGCACAGATACGCAGTATTTT
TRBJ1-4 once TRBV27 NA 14 CASSFRGWGEKLFF TGTGCCAGCAGTTTCCGAGGATGGGGGGAAAAACTGTTTTTT
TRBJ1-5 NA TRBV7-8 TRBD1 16 CASSRTGHYSNQPQHF TGTGCCAGCAGTCGGACAGGGCACTATAGCAATCAGCCCCAGCATTTT
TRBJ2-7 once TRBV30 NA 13 CAWSVTPPGEQYF TGTGCCTGGAGTGTTACCCCTCCGGGAGAGCAGTACTTC
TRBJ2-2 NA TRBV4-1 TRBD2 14 CASSRTSDGGELFF TGCGCCAGCTCCAGGACTAGCGATGGCGGGGAGCTGTTTTTT
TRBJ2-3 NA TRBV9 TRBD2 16 CASSVVLAGGRDTQYF TGTGCCAGCAGCGTAGTACTAGCGGGGGGAAGAGATACGCAGTATTTT
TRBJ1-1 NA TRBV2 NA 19 CASSGFGTGARFENTEAFF TGTGCCAGCAGTGGATTTGGGACTGGAGCCAGGTTTGAGAACACTGAAGCTTTCTTT
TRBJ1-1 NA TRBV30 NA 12 CAWGGENTEAFF TGTGCCTGGGGGGGTGAGAACACTGAAGCTTTCTTT
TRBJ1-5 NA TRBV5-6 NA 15 CASLTPGASNQPQHF TGTGCCAGCCTCACCCCAGGGGCTAGCAATCAGCCCCAGCATTTT
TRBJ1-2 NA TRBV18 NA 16 CASSPQNPDSRYGYTF TGTGCCAGCTCACCACAAAATCCGGACAGTCGATATGGCTACACCTTC
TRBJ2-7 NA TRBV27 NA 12 CASSPTPWEQYF TGTGCCAGCAGTCCCACGCCCTGGGAGCAGTACTTC
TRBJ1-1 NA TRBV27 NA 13 CASTIMGGTEAFF TGTGCCAGCACCATCATGGGGGGGACTGAAGCTTTCTTT
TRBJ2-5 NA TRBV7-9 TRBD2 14 CASSRGTNFETQYF TGTGCCAGCAGCCGCGGGACTAATTTTGAGACCCAGTACTTC